A few counts support the clone carrying this T cell receptor (beta chain). Assay used: immunoSEQ multiplex PCR; TCRdb lists only in-frame clones, some missing. The table shows approximately 32,000 clones, with approximately 80% occurring only once. This specimen comes from a study of PD-L1 blockade in urothelial cancer. Study-wide context: Chemotherapy regimens numbering 0 to 3 had been given to patients. Blood was tested 3 weeks (second dose) and 6 weeks into treatment. Per blood sample, T cells had a median of around 140,000.

The CDR3 totals 15 residues. The ends lost 7 bases at V and 1 base at J; junction bases unmatched: 8. Germline CDR1 reads LNHDA; CDR2 reads SQIVND (reference sequence). The TCR sequence derives from a man in his sixties with urothelial cancer. The source material was PBMCs, sampled around atezolizumab (anti-PD-L1) treatment. The V gene is TRBV19, the J gene TRBJ1-1; TRBD1 matches at 8 bases. The CDR3: CASKPDRGSNTEAFF. Written as DNA, the CDR3 is TGTGCCAGTAAGCCCGACAGGGGATCGAACACTGAAGCTTTCTTT.